The rows below give T cell receptor beta chains drawn from one sample of a study of cytomegalovirus exposure and HLA in healthy donors. Assay: immunoSEQ multiplex PCR; the TCRdb copy retains only in-frame clones and omits some. Among under 65,000 clones, 85% to 95% were seen once, and the ten largest hold 5.5% to 7.5%. Sequencing used PBMCs. All receptors derive from a woman aged 18-29 years in good health and CMV-seropositive. Each CDR3 is given with its conserved first and last residue. The D gene is left open where the match is weak. Expanded clones are given a class, and other clones once, few, many or no size at all.

cdr3_nt	cdr3_aa	v_call	cdr3_length	d_call	clone_size	j_call
TGTGCCAGCAGCCCTACAGGGGGCATAGGCTACACCTTC	CASSPTGGIGYTF	TRBV7-9	13	TRBD1	once	TRBJ1-2
TGTGCCAGCAGTCCAGGCCGGGGTCCTGCTTCACCCCTCCACTTT	CASSPGRGPASPLHF	TRBV27	15	-	once	TRBJ1-6
TGTGCCAGCAGCTTGTCTGGCCCTGCTGGAAACACCATATATTTT	CASSLSGPAGNTIYF	TRBV5-4	15	-	-	TRBJ1-3
TGTGCCAGCAGTTGGGGACAGGGGCCTGCCGAGCAGTACTTC	CASSWGQGPAEQYF	TRBV6-5	14	TRBD1	-	TRBJ2-7
TGTGCCAGCAGTCCCTTGGTAGCAGCGAACACCGGGGAGCTGTTTTTT	CASSPLVAANTGELFF	TRBV25-1	16	-	-	TRBJ2-2
TGTGCCAGCTCAGCGGACAGCTTTTATAGCAATCAGCCCCAGCATTTT	CASSADSFYSNQPQHF	TRBV18	16	-	-	TRBJ1-5
TGTGCCAGCAGTCCCTACCCCGGGACTAGATATGAGCAGTTCTTC	CASSPYPGTRYEQFF	TRBV27	15	TRBD2	-	TRBJ2-1
TGTGCCAGTAGTACCGGGACAGGGGGAACCTACGAGCAGTACTTC	CASSTGTGGTYEQYF	TRBV19	15	TRBD1	-	TRBJ2-7
TGTGCCACCAGCCGGGGACTAGCGGGAGGTGTTGTAGAGACCCAGTACTTC	CATSRGLAGGVVETQYF	TRBV15	17	TRBD2	-	TRBJ2-5
TGCGCCAGCAGCTTGGCCCTCCTTTCGGGAGGGCCGGCAGATACGCAGTATTTT	CASSLALLSGGPADTQYF	TRBV5-1	18	TRBD2	-	TRBJ2-3
TGCGCCAGCAGCTTGGACAGGGGTAAATACAATGAGCAGTTCTTC	CASSLDRGKYNEQFF	TRBV5-1	15	TRBD1	-	TRBJ2-1
TGCGCCAGCAGCCAAGCGGGGACAGTTGAAGCTTTCTTT	CASSQAGTVEAFF	TRBV4-1	13	TRBD1	-	TRBJ1-1
TGTGCCAGCAGTCTGAGGGCGAACACCGGGGAGCTGTTTTTT	CASSLRANTGELFF	TRBV7-9	14	-	-	TRBJ2-2
TGTGCCAGCAGTTTACGCCGGGAAATTAAGGGTTATGGCTACACCTTC	CASSLRREIKGYGYTF	TRBV28	16	-	-	TRBJ1-2
TGTGCCAGCAGCTTAGAGGGTCAGCCCCAGCATTTT	CASSLEGQPQHF	TRBV5-4	12	-	-	TRBJ1-5
TGTGTTGCCGCTAGCCTCTCAGGGGTGGAGACCCAGTACTTC	CVAASLSGVETQYF	TRBV6-5	14	-	-	TRBJ2-5
TGTGCCAGCAGCCAAGAGAAAGCGGCCCTCCAGCATTTT	CASSQEKAALQHF	TRBV4-2	13	-	-	TRBJ1-5
TGCGCCAGCAGCACAGGACAGGGAAACACCATATATTTT	CASSTGQGNTIYF	TRBV5-1	13	-	-	TRBJ1-3
TGTGCCAGCAGGCCAATGACTAGCGTTAACAATGAGCAGTTCTTC	CASRPMTSVNNEQFF	TRBV14	15	TRBD2	once	TRBJ2-1
TGCGCCAGCAGTGGGGGGACCGGGACTAGCGACGAGCAGTACTTC	CASSGGTGTSDEQYF	TRBV10-2	15	TRBD2	-	TRBJ2-7
TGTGCCAGCAGCCAATCCCACCCACGGGAAAGCAATCAGCCCCAGCATTTT	CASSQSHPRESNQPQHF	TRBV4-2	17	-	-	TRBJ1-5
TGTGCCAGCAGCCAGCTGACAGATTATAATTCACCCCTCCACTTT	CASSQLTDYNSPLHF	TRBV14	15	-	once	TRBJ1-6
TGTGCCAGCAGCTTACGACAGGGAACTGAAGCTTTCTTT	CASSLRQGTEAFF	TRBV7-2	13	TRBD1	-	TRBJ1-1
TGTGCCAGCTCACCATCAAGCGGGACTCTCTACAATGAGCAGTTCTTC	CASSPSSGTLYNEQFF	TRBV18	16	TRBD2	-	TRBJ2-1
TGCGCCAGCAGCTTGGGAGATTCTGGAAACACCATATATTTT	CASSLGDSGNTIYF	TRBV5-1	14	-	-	TRBJ1-3
TGTGCCAGCAGCTTGGTGGTGGGAGGGGGCTCCTACGAGCAGTACTTC	CASSLVVGGGSYEQYF	TRBV5-5	16	-	-	TRBJ2-7
TGTGCCAGCAGCCCCACTGGACTAGCCGGATACGACCTGAGGGCAGATACGCAGTATTTT	CASSPTGLAGYDLRADTQYF	TRBV9	20	TRBD2	-	TRBJ2-3
TGCGCCAGCAGCCGCCGAGAGGGGGACACTGAAGCTTTCTTT	CASSRREGDTEAFF	TRBV5-1	14	-	-	TRBJ1-1
TGTGCCAGCACCCCCCTTGGGGGGAGGGAGCAGTTCTTC	CASTPLGGREQFF	TRBV28	13	-	-	TRBJ2-1
TGCGCCAGCAGCTTGTCCACCGCGGACGAGCAGTACTTC	CASSLSTADEQYF	TRBV5-1	13	-	once	TRBJ2-7
TGCGCCAGCAGTGAGGGGGAGGCCAATCAGCCCCAGCATTTT	CASSEGEANQPQHF	TRBV10-1	14	-	-	TRBJ1-5
TGTGCCACCAGCAGAGCCGCGGCACAGGGGACGAACGAGCAGTACTTC	CATSRAAAQGTNEQYF	TRBV15	16	TRBD1	once	TRBJ2-7
TGCGCCAGCAGCCGGGGGGGCCGCGATGAGCAGTTCTTC	CASSRGGRDEQFF	TRBV4-3	13	-	-	TRBJ2-1
TGTGCCAGCACCCTCCGGTACAGGGTAAACACTGAAGCTTTCTTT	CASTLRYRVNTEAFF	TRBV9	15	-	-	TRBJ1-1
TGTGCCAGCAGCTTAGGCTATAGACAGGGCCATTTTACAGATACGCAGTATTTT	CASSLGYRQGHFTDTQYF	TRBV11-1	18	TRBD1	-	TRBJ2-3
TGTGCCAGCAGCTTAGATACGGCTGAAGCTTTCTTT	CASSLDTAEAFF	TRBV11-2	12	-	-	TRBJ1-1
TGTGCCAGTAGTATTGGGCAGGGGGTGGATCAGCCCCAGCATTTT	CASSIGQGVDQPQHF	TRBV19	15	TRBD1	-	TRBJ1-5
TGCAGCGTCCCAGATCCCTATGGCTACACCTTC	CSVPDPYGYTF	TRBV29-1	11	-	once	TRBJ1-2
TGTGCCAGCAGCTTAGGCAGGTTACCCTACAATGAGCAGTTCTTC	CASSLGRLPYNEQFF	TRBV7-9	15	-	-	TRBJ2-1
TGTGCCAGCAGTTTTAAGGTCCCAGGGCCCTACGAGCAGTACTTC	CASSFKVPGPYEQYF	TRBV28	15	-	-	TRBJ2-7
TGCGCCAGCAGTTTGGACAGGTTCGGCTACGAGCAGTACTTC	CASSLDRFGYEQYF	TRBV5-1	14	TRBD1	-	TRBJ2-7
TGTGCCAGCAGCCCCGAGGCGATCAACAATGAGCAGTTCTTC	CASSPEAINNEQFF	TRBV4-2	14	-	-	TRBJ2-1